The present TCR beta chain was sequenced within a study of blood T cells in healthy people across ages. As for the study in general: There was about one barcoded beta molecule captured by template switching per two T cells.

This clonotype was detected many times. Its antigen is still unknown. V dropped 4 bases and J dropped 6 bases, with 12 bases sitting between them. The CDR3 is made up of 13 amino acids. CDR1 and CDR2 (germline): LGHDT, YNNKEL (reference sequence). Study results and caveats: CMV status of donors was not determined, possibly confounding expanded clonotype changes. Among T cells, TCR beta diversity per million cells dropped roughly linearly as age rose.

A second PCR, run for about 6 to 11 cycles, used a sample-barcoded 5' primer plus a J-beta primer mix. Each cDNA molecule was tagged by a template-switch adaptor that had 12 random nucleotides. TCRdb re-called the 5' RACE reads through MiXCR, storing one row per CDR3 protein. The sample records approximately 810,000 distinct CDR3 sequences, about 30% being singletons. The sequencing sample was made of blood. The receptor comes from an elderly woman in good health. V and J are TRBV3-1 and TRBJ2-5; D might be TRBD2 (6 bases). The DNA for the CDR3 is TGTGCCAGCAGCCCCCCGACTAGTAAGACCCAGTACTTC. Translation gives CASSPPTSKTQYF.